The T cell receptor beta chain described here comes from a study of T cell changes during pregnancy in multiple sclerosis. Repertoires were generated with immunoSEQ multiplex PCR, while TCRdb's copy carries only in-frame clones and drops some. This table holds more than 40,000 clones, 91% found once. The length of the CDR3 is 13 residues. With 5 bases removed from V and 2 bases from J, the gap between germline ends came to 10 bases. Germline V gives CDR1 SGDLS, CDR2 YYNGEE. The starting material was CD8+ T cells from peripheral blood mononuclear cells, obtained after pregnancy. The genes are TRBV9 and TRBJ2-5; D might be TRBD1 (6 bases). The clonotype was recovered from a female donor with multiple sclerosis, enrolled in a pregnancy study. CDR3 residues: CASSRGQQETQYF. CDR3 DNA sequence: TGTGCCAGCAGTAGAGGACAGCAAGAGACCCAGTACTTC. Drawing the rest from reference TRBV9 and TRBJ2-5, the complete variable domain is DSGVTQTPKHLITATGQRVTLRCSPRSGDLSVYWYQQSLDQGLQFLIQYYNGEERAKGNILERFSAQQFPDLHSELNLSSLELGDSALYFCASSRGQQETQYFGPGTRLLVL.